Listed here are 13 T cell receptor beta chains from one sample, sequenced in a study of human CD8 memory T cell subsets. Investigators built TCR beta libraries using UMI-labeled 5' RACE. TCRdb re-called the 5' RACE reads, yielding one record per CDR3 amino acid sequence without DNA. The listing records about 10,000 distinct CDR3 sequences. Sequencing was done on a sample of CD8+ T cells from PBMCs. The source of these receptors is a human donor in good health.

This clonotype ranks as medium-sized in terms of frequency. This chain uses TRBV7-2 with TRBJ1-5. Per germline, CDR1 SGHTA and CDR2 FQGNSA. CDR3 length: 16 residues. CDR3 in amino acids: CASSLFRGGGNQPQHF.

The rearrangement links TRBV5-8 to TRBJ1-2; TCRdb calls TRBD1, which cannot be checked without DNA. In germline, CDR1 is SGHTS, CDR2 YDEGEE. The CDR3 is made up of 13 amino acids. The CDR3 sequence: CASSEGRGYGYTF.

CDR3 sequence reads: CASSYLASGGPRDTQYF. The gene calls are TRBV6-5 and TRBJ2-3; as DNA is missing, the TRBD2 call by TCRdb cannot be tested. Germline values: CDR1 MNHEY, CDR2 SVGAGI. The CDR3 runs to 17 residues.

The V and J genes are TRBV27 and TRBJ2-7; TCRdb lists TRBD1, though no DNA is available to test this call. From germline, CDR1 is MNHEY and CDR2 SMNVEV (reference sequence). This CDR3 has 13 amino acids. CDR3 region: CASSVGQHYEQYF.

The chain joins TRBV5-4 to TRBJ2-7; with no DNA, the TCRdb D assignment of TRBD1 cannot be verified. The CDR3 has 14 amino acids. The germline V gene encodes CDR1 SGHNT and CDR2 YYREEE (reference sequence). CDR3 protein: CASRPWGGSYEQYF.

The chain links TRBV20-1 to TRBJ2-3; no DNA is available, so the TRBD1 call from TCRdb remains unchecked. Germline CDR1 reads DFQATT; CDR2 reads SNEGSKA (reference sequence). The CDR3 totals 13 residues. The CDR3 loop is CSATGGFTDTQYF.

This chain connects TRBV5-4 to TRBJ1-1. Germline V gene sequence: CDR1 SGHNT, CDR2 YYREEE (reference sequence). The CDR3 consists of 12 residues. This CDR3 is CASSYGTAEAFF.

The chain carries TRBV27 and TRBJ2-7; without DNA, the TCRdb call of TRBD1 cannot be checked. Germline V CDR1 and CDR2: MNHEY, SMNVEV (reference sequence). The CDR3 contains 17 residues. CDR3 in amino acids: CASSLGIRQGATYEQYF.

CDR3 region: CASSEGTGSLGNSPLHF. The chain couples TRBV11-2 to TRBJ1-6; TCRdb's assignment of TRBD1 cannot be checked, as there is no DNA. Germline V gene lookup returns CDR1 SGHAT and CDR2 FQNNGV. The CDR3 loop spans 17 amino acids.

V usage is TRBV29-1 and J usage is TRBJ1-2. Germline V gene sequence: CDR1 SQVTM, CDR2 ANQGSEA. The CDR3 spans 12 residues. CDR3 sequence reads: CSVDLDTSGYTF.

This clonotype shows up as medium-sized by frequency. This CDR3 reads CASRTRGREGLETQYF. J is TRBJ2-5 and V is TRBV7-2; TCRdb calls TRBD2, which cannot be checked without DNA. CDR1 SGHTA and CDR2 FQGNSA come from the germline V gene. The CDR3 consists of 16 residues.

V usage is TRBV7-3 and J usage is TRBJ1-1. Germline V lookup: CDR1 SGHTA, CDR2 FQGTGA. CDR3 length: 15 amino acids. The CDR3 spells CASSLTAGPNTEAFF.

The chain employs TRBV19 and TRBJ2-1; as DNA is missing, the TRBD2 call by TCRdb cannot be tested. Germline CDR1 is LNHDA and CDR2 is SQIVND (reference sequence). CDR3 length: 15 residues. CDR3 region: CASSASSGGIGEQFF.